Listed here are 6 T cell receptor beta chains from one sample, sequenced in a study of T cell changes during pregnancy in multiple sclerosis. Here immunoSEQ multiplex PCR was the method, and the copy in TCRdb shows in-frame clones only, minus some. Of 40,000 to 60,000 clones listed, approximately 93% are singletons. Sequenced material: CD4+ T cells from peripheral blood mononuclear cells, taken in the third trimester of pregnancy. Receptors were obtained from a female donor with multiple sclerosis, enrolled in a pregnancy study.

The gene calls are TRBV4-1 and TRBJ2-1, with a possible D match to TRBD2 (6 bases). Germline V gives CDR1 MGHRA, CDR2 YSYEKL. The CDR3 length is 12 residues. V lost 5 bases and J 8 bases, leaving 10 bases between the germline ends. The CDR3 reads CASSAWEDEQFF. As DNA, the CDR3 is TGCGCCAGCAGCGCATGGGAGGATGAGCAGTTCTTC.

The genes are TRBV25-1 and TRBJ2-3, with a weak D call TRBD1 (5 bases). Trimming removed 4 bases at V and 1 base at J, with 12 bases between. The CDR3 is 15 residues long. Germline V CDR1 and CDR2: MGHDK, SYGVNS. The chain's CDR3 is CASSAVVRGTDTQYF. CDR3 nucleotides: TGTGCCAGCAGTGCGGTTGTCAGGGGCACAGATACGCAGTATTTT.

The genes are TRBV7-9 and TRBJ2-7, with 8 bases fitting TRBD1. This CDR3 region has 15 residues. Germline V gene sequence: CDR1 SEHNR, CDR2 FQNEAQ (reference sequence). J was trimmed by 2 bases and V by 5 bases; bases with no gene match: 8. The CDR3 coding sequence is TGTGCCAGCAGCCCTAGCGTGGACAGGGCCTACGAGCAGTACTTC. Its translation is CASSPSVDRAYEQYF.

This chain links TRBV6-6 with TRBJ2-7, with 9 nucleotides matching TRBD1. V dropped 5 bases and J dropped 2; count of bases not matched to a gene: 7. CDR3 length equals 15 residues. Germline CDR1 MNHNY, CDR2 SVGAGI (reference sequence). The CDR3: CASSPPRDRAYEQYF. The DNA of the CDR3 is TGTGCCAGCAGTCCCCCCCGGGACAGGGCCTACGAGCAGTACTTC.

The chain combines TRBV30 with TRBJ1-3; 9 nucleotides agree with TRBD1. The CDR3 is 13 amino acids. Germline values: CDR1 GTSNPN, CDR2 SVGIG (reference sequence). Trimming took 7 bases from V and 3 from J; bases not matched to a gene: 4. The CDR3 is CASDRGFGNTIYF. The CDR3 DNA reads TGTGCCTCTGACAGGGGGTTTGGAAACACCATATATTTT.

In nucleotides, the CDR3 is TGTGCCAGCAGTTCACGGGGTTCCTACAATGAGCAGTTCTTC. Its protein is CASSSRGSYNEQFF. The chain couples TRBV28 to TRBJ2-1; TRBD2 might be the D (5 bases). V shed 4 bases and J shed 1 base, with 8 bases lying between them. There are 14 residues in the CDR3. Germline CDR1 is MDHEN and CDR2 is SYDVKM. Based on the CDR3 plus reference TRBV28 and TRBJ2-1, the full variable domain is DVKVTQSSRYLVKRTGEKVFLECVQDMDHENMFWYRQDPGLGLRLIYFSYDVKMKEKGDIPEGYSVSREKKERFSLILESASTNQTSMYLCASSSRGSYNEQFFGPGTRLTVL.